These 21 T cell receptor beta chains originate from one sample sequenced in a study of shared clonotypes between healthy human individuals. Generated by immunoSEQ multiplex PCR, the TCRdb table keeps only in-frame clones and is missing some. The table records around 2,000,000 clones, roughly 94% of them present only once. Sequences were obtained from naive CD4+ T cells sorted from blood. Subset indicated: CD45RA+ positively selected. These receptors originate from a man between 18 and 35 years old in good health.

This sequence joins TRBV19 and TRBJ1-1, with D unclear. CDR3 length equals 14 residues. The ends were cut back, 3 bases at V and 1 base at J, with 9 bases in the middle. Germline V gene lookup returns CDR1 LNHDA and CDR2 SQIVND (reference sequence). CDR3 residues: CASSMNGWNTEAFF. The CDR3 nucleotides are TGTGCCAGTAGTATGAACGGGTGGAACACTGAAGCTTTCTTT.

The chain recombines TRBV11-2 with TRBJ1-5, with D maybe TRBD1 (6 bases). The V end lost 7 bases, the J end lost 6 bases, and 16 bases lay between the germline ends. This CDR3 contains 14 residues. The germline CDR1 and CDR2 sequences are SGHAT and FQNNGV. DNA of the CDR3: TGTGCCAGCACCCTCCCAGGGGCCCGTCAGCCCCAGCATTTT. Protein product: CASTLPGARQPQHF.

The chain uses TRBV15 and TRBJ2-3; 14 nucleotides agree with TRBD2. The CDR3 has 16 amino acids. J was trimmed by 14 bases and V by 3 bases; bases with no gene match: 13. Germline values: CDR1 LNHNV, CDR2 YYDKDF (reference sequence). The CDR3 region is CATSRGTSGSPNRGYF. In nucleotides, the CDR3 is TGTGCCACCAGCAGGGGGACTAGCGGGAGCCCCAACCGCGGGTATTTT.

Regarding this clone: The same CDR3 arises from other DNA sequences in this sample as well. The chain recombines TRBV6-5 with TRBJ2-3; D remains ambiguous. The germline CDR1 and CDR2 sequences are MNHEY and SVGAGI. V was shortened by 2 bases and J by 5 bases, with 2 bases between the two germline ends. The CDR3 sequence is 11 residues long. CDR3 sequence reads: CASSYRDTQYF. CDR3 sequence (DNA): TGTGCCAGCAGTTACAGAGATACGCAGTATTTT.

For this clone: The sample carries other DNA sequences with the same CDR3. The V gene is TRBV5-1, the J gene TRBJ2-2; D ambiguous. The CDR3 length is 14 residues. Trimming shortened V by 4 bases and J by 0 bases, and 7 bases separated the two germline ends. Germline V gene data show CDR1 as SGHRS and CDR2 as YFSETQ. In DNA, the CDR3 is TGCGCCAGCAGCCTCAGACCGAACACCGGGGAGCTGTTTTTT. It translates to CASSLRPNTGELFF. The entire variable domain, with the rest obtained from reference TRBV5-1 and TRBJ2-2, is as follows: KAGVTQTPRYLIKTRGQQVTLSCSPISGHRSVSWYQQTPGQGLQFLFEYFSETQRNKGNFPGRFSGRQFSNSRSEMNVSTLELGDSALYLCASSLRPNTGELFFGEGSRLTVL.

The gene calls are TRBV11-3 and TRBJ2-5; no firm D call. The CDR3 has 13 amino acids. Trimming cost V 5 bases and J 1 base, with 8 bases left between them. Looked up from germline, CDR1 is SGHNT and CDR2 is YENEEA. The CDR3 loop is CASSRLSQETQYF. The DNA of the CDR3 is TGTGCCAGCAGCCGACTCAGCCAAGAGACCCAGTACTTC.

CDR3 nucleotide sequence: TGTGCCAGCAGCTTGGGAGCGGGGCAGACCTACGAGCAGTACTTC. Translation gives CASSLGAGQTYEQYF. The V and J genes are TRBV5-4 and TRBJ2-7; 7 nucleotides line up with TRBD2. Trimming removed 0 bases from V and 2 bases from J; junction bases left unmatched: 5. This CDR3 is built from 15 residues. Germline assignment: CDR1 SGHNT and CDR2 YYREEE (reference sequence).

The V and J genes are TRBV2 and TRBJ2-7; 7 bases line up with TRBD2. The germline V gene encodes CDR1 SNHLY and CDR2 FYNNEI. The CDR3 covers 12 residues. The J segment lost 9 bases and the V segment lost 6 bases, leaving 8 bases of the junction unmatched. CDR3 DNA: TGTGCCAGCAGCAGAGACGGACTAGGGCAGTACTTC. Translation: CASSRDGLGQYF. The full variable domain, rest sourced from reference TRBV2 and TRBJ2-7, is EPEVTQTPSHQVTQMGQEVILRCVPISNHLYFYWYRQILGQKVEFLVSFYNNEISEKSEIFDDQFSVERPDGSNFTLKIRSTKLEDSAMYFCASSRDGLGQYFGPGTRLTVT.

The chain has TRBV2 and TRBJ2-6; D is perhaps TRBD1 (5 bases). The CDR3 has 17 amino acids. V lost 7 bases, J lost 0 bases, and 16 bases lay in between. Germline V gives CDR1 SNHLY, CDR2 FYNNEI. As DNA, the CDR3 is TGTGCCAGCACCAGGGCAGGGTTGATCTCTGGGGCCAACGTCCTGACTTTC. Protein: CASTRAGLISGANVLTF.

The chain couples TRBV5-6 to TRBJ1-5; D unresolved. Germline loops: CDR1 SGHDT, CDR2 YYEEEE. V was trimmed by 0 bases and J by 3 bases, leaving 7 bases between them. The CDR3 totals 14 residues. This chain's CDR3 is CASSLGRTNQPQHF. The CDR3 DNA follows: TGTGCCAGCAGCTTGGGACGGACCAATCAGCCCCAGCATTTT.

As to this clone: Other nucleotide sequences in the sample specify the same CDR3. The V and J genes are TRBV6-5 and TRBJ1-4; D may be TRBD1 (6 bases). Trimming shortened V by 0 bases and J by 3 bases, and 8 bases separated the two germline ends. The CDR3 spans 15 residues. Germline V gives CDR1 MNHEY, CDR2 SVGAGI. DNA for the CDR3: TGTGCCAGCAGTTACTCGGGGGGCTCTAATGAAAAACTGTTTTTT. Translating gives CASSYSGGSNEKLFF.

The chain joins TRBV29-1 to TRBJ2-1; TRBD1 matches at 9 bases. The CDR3 is 12 residues long. CDR1 and CDR2 (germline): SQVTM, ANQGSEA. The CDR3 coding sequence is TGCCAAGGACAGGGGACCTACAATGAGCAGTTCTTC. Translation gives CQGQGTYNEQFF.

V is TRBV6-5 and J is TRBJ2-6; D may be TRBD1 or TRBD2 (5 bases each). CDR3 size: 14 residues. The ends were cut back, 5 bases at V and 4 bases at J, with 9 bases in the middle. CDR1 MNHEY and CDR2 SVGAGI come from the germline V gene. The CDR3 DNA is TGTGCCAGCAGTCGGGGCAACGGGGCCAACGTCCTGACTTTC. This sequence encodes CASSRGNGANVLTF.

The CDR3 here is CRGLVTDTQYF. In nucleotides, the CDR3 is TGCAGGGGACTAGTCACAGATACGCAGTATTTT. The chain carries TRBV20-1 and TRBJ2-3; 8 nucleotides line up with TRBD2. Germline V lookup: CDR1 DFQATT, CDR2 SNEGSKA (reference sequence). This CDR3 comprises 11 residues.

The chain combines TRBV28 with TRBJ2-5; D not resolved. CDR3 size: 15 residues. Germline CDR1 MDHEN, CDR2 SYDVKM. V was clipped by 5 bases and J by 2 bases, with 15 bases between them. CDR3 bases: TGTGCCAGCAGTGGACCGGTGAGAGCACAAGAGACCCAGTACTTC. This translates into CASSGPVRAQETQYF.

The V gene is TRBV4-1, the J gene TRBJ2-1; TRBD2 aligns across 11 bases. The CDR3 has 17 residues. Losses at the gene ends were 0 bases for V and 4 bases for J; bases not matched to a gene: 5. Germline V gene lookup returns CDR1 MGHRA and CDR2 YSYEKL. This chain's CDR3 is CASSQEGRTSGYNEQFF. The DNA for the CDR3 is TGCGCCAGCAGCCAAGAGGGTAGGACTAGCGGGTACAATGAGCAGTTCTTC.

This clone was detected once. The chain has TRBV6-5 and TRBJ1-6; TRBD1 might be the D (5 bases). Germline loops: CDR1 MNHEY, CDR2 SVGAGI. CDR3 length: 15 residues. Trimming cost V 5 bases and J 0 bases, with 8 bases left between them. The CDR3 nucleotides read TGTGCCAGCAGTAACGGGGGCTCCTATAATTCACCCCTCCACTTT. Amino acid sequence: CASSNGGSYNSPLHF.

The sample holds one count of this clone. This sequence joins TRBV5-5 and TRBJ2-5; D assignment may be TRBD1 or TRBD2 (5 bases each). V was clipped by 1 base and J by 4 bases, with 11 bases between them. The length of the CDR3 is 14 residues. Germline CDR1 reads SGHKS; CDR2 reads YYEKEE (reference sequence). The CDR3 DNA follows: TGTGCCAGCAGCTTGACCGGGGCGGGAGAGACCCAGTACTTC. This gives the protein CASSLTGAGETQYF.

V is TRBV7-3 and J is TRBJ1-1; D ambiguous. The V and J ends lost 1 base and 1 base respectively, with 7 bases between them. The CDR3 totals 14 residues. Germline V gene data show CDR1 as SGHTA and CDR2 as FQGTGA. Written as DNA, the CDR3 is TGTGCCAGCAGCTTAAGGGATCGGAACACTGAAGCTTTCTTT. Protein sequence: CASSLRDRNTEAFF.

CDR3 nucleotide sequence: TGCGCCAGCAGCCATGATACCCACTATGGCTACACCTTC. Translated, it gives CASSHDTHYGYTF. The gene calls are TRBV4-3 and TRBJ1-2; the D is unclear. Germline loops: CDR1 LGHNA, CDR2 YSLEER. The CDR3 sequence is 13 residues long. Between the trimmed V and J ends, which lost 3 bases and 3 bases, there was a span of 8 bases.

The chain links TRBV4-1 to TRBJ2-1, with D tentatively TRBD1 (5 bases). The V gene's germline CDR1 is MGHRA and CDR2 YSYEKL. The CDR3 is 17 residues long. Deletions cut 0 bases from V and 0 bases from J, with 12 bases between. CDR3 residues: CASSQEGRTSSYNEQFF. The CDR3 DNA sequence: TGCGCCAGCAGCCAAGAGGGGCGGACCAGCTCCTACAATGAGCAGTTCTTC.